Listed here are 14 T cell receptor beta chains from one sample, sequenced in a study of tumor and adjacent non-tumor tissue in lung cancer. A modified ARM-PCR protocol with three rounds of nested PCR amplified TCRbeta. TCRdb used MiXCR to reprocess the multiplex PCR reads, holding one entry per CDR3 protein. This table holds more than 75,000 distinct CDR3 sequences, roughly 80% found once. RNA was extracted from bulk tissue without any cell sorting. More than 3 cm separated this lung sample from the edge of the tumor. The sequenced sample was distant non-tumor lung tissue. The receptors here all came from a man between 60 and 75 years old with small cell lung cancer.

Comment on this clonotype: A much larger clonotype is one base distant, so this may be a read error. The CDR3 bases are TGTGCCTGGAGTGTACTCTCTCCCGGGACCAACGTCCTGACTTTC. Amino acid sequence: CAWSVLSPGTNVLTF. This sequence joins TRBV30 and TRBJ2-6, with D perhaps TRBD2 (5 bases). Germline V gene data show CDR1 as GTSNPN and CDR2 as SVGIG (reference sequence). The ends were cut back, 0 bases at V and 8 bases at J, with 14 bases in the middle. CDR3 length: 15 residues.

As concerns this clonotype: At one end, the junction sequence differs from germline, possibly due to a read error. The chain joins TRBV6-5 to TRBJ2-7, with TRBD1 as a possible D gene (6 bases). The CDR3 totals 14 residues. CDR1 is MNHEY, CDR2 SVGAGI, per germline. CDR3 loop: CVSRKQGGPYEQYF. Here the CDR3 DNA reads TGTGTCAGCAGGAAACAGGGCGGTCCCTACGAGCAGTACTTC.

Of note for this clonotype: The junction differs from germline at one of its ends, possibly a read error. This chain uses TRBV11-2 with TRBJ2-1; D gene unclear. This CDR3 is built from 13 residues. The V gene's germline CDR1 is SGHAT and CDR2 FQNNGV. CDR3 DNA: TGTACCAGCAGCTTAGGGCGCAACAATGAGCACTTCTTC. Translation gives CTSSLGRNNEHFF.

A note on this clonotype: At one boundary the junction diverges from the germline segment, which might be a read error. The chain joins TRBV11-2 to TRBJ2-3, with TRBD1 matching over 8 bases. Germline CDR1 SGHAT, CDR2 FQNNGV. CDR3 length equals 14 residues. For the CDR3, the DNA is TGTACCAGCAGCTTAGTTCAGGGGGCTGATAGGCAGTATTTT. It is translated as CTSSLVQGADRQYF.

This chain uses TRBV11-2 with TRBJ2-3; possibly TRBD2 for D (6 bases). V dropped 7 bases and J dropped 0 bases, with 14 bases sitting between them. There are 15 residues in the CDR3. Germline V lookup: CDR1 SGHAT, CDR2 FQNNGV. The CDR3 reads CASNPLGTSTDTQYF. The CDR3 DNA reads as TGTGCCAGCAATCCCTTAGGGACTAGCACAGATACGCAGTATTTT.

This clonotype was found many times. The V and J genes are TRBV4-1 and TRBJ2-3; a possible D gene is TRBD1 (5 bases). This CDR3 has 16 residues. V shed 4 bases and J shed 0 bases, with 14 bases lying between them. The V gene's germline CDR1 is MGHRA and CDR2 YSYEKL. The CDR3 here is CASSPSTASSTDTQYF. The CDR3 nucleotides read TGCGCCAGCAGCCCGTCGACAGCCTCTAGCACAGATACGCAGTATTTT.

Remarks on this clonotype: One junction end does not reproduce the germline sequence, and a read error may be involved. The CDR3 DNA follows: TGTGCCAGCAGTTACACGGACTCACCCTTCACAGGTGCGCAGTACTTT. Its protein product is CASSYTDSPFTGAQYF. V usage is TRBV6-2 or TRBV6-3 and J usage is TRBJ2-4, with D perhaps matching TRBD1 or TRBD2 (5 bases each). Germline lookup yields CDR1 MNHEY and CDR2 SVGEGT. The CDR3 extends over 16 amino acids.

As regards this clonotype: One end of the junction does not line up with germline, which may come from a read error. CDR3 DNA sequence: TGTGCCAGCCCCCGTGGGGCTCCTGACTATAGTTCACCCCCCCACTTT. This translates into CASPRGAPDYSSPPHF. The chain joins TRBV6-9 to TRBJ1-6; D possibly corresponds to TRBD1 (5 bases). CDR3 length equals 16 residues. CDR1 and CDR2 from the germline V gene are MNHGY and SVAAGI.

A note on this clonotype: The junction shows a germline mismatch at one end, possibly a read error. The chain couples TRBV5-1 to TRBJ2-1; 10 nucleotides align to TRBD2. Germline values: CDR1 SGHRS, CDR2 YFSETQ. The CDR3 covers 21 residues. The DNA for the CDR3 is TGTGCCAGCAGCTTGGCCAGTACTAGCGGGATACCAACAACCCTTGGGGGGAAGCAGTTCTTC. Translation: CASSLASTSGIPTTLGGKQFF.

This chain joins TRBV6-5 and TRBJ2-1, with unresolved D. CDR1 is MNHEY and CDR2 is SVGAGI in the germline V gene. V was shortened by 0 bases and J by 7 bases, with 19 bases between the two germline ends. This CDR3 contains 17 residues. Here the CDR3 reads CASSYSSTSVPLNEQFF. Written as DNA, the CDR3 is TGTGCCAGCAGTTACTCGAGCACAAGCGTGCCCCTAAATGAGCAGTTCTTC.

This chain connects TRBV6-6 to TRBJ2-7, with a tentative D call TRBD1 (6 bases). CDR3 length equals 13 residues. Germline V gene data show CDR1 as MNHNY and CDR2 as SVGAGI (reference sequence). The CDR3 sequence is CVSNGRGSYEQCV. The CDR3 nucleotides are TGTGTCAGCAATGGCAGGGGCTCCTACGAGCAGTGCGTC.

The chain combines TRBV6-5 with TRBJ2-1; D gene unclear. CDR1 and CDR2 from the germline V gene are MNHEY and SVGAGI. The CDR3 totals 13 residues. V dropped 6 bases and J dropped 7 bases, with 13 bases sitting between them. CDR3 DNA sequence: TGTGCCAGCAGGGAGATCCCGGTGAATGAGCAGTTCTTC. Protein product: CASREIPVNEQFF.

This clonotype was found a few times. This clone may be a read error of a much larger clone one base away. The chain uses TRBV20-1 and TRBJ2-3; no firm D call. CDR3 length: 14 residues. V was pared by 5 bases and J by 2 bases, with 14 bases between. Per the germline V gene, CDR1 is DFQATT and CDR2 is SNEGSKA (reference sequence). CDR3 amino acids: CSASTGSDTDTQYF. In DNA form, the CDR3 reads TGCAGTGCTTCGACCGGGTCCGACACAGATACGCAGTATTTT.

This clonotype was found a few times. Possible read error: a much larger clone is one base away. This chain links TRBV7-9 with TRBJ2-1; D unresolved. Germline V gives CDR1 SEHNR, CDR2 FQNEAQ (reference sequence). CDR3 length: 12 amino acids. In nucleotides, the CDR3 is TGTGCCAGCAGCTTAGATTACAATGAGCAGTTATTC. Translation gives CASSLDYNEQLF.